Listed here are 26 T cell receptor beta chains from one sample, sequenced in a study of cytomegalovirus exposure and HLA in healthy donors. The PCR used 60 Vbeta and 13 Jbeta primers. Some clones are missing from TCRdb's copy, which holds only in-frame ones; the method was immunoSEQ multiplex PCR. Of 130,000 to 150,000 clones listed, about 84% are singletons. Sequencing used PBMCs. The receptors stem from a woman aged 18-29 years in good health and CMV-seropositive.

J is TRBJ2-7 and V is TRBV5-6; tentative D call: TRBD1 (5 bases). The CDR3 runs to 14 residues. V was cut by 0 bases and J by 4 bases, with 11 bases left in between. Germline values: CDR1 SGHDT, CDR2 YYEEEE. CDR3 amino acids: CASSLAGRAYEQYF. The CDR3 DNA reads TGTGCCAGCAGCTTGGCCGGCAGGGCTTACGAGCAGTACTTC.

The V gene is TRBV7-9, the J gene TRBJ1-2, with D perhaps TRBD1 (5 bases). The germline V gene encodes CDR1 SEHNR and CDR2 FQNEAQ (reference sequence). The length of the CDR3 is 11 residues. Between the trimmed V and J ends, which lost 4 bases and 14 bases, there was a span of 14 bases. DNA of the CDR3: TGTGCCAGCAGCTCTCAGGGCCCCGTTACCTTC. It translates to CASSSQGPVTF.

This sequence joins TRBV19 and TRBJ2-7; 10 nucleotides match TRBD1. Germline V gene sequence: CDR1 LNHDA, CDR2 SQIVND (reference sequence). The CDR3 runs to 14 residues. J lost 4 bases, V lost 3 bases, and 3 bases had no gene match. CDR3 amino acids: CASSMGQGSYEQYF. CDR3 in DNA: TGTGCCAGTAGTATGGGACAGGGGAGTTACGAGCAGTACTTC.

This rearrangement joins TRBV6-1 to TRBJ1-1; the match to TRBD1 covers 7 bases. The CDR3 is made up of 13 amino acids. The trim removed 4 bases at V and 8 bases at J, leaving 7 bases unmatched. CDR1 MNHNS and CDR2 SASEGT come from the germline V gene. The CDR3 DNA sequence: TGTGCCAGCAGTGGGGGCAGGGGGATGGAAGCTTTCTTT. Amino acids: CASSGGRGMEAFF.

The rearrangement joins TRBV6-1 to TRBJ2-2; no definite D call. V lost 1 base and J lost 5, with 5 bases in between. The CDR3 runs 13 residues. The germline V gene encodes CDR1 MNHNS and CDR2 SASEGT. CDR3 sequence (DNA): TGTGCCAGCAGTGAAGACTGGACCGGGGAGCTGTTTTTT. It is translated as CASSEDWTGELFF.

This chain joins TRBV28 and TRBJ2-1; TRBD1 matches 7 bases. Losses at the gene ends were 4 bases for V and 5 bases for J; bases not matched to a gene: 5. This CDR3 comprises 14 residues. CDR1 is MDHEN and CDR2 is SYDVKM in the germline V gene. CDR3 residues: CASSYPGQNNEQFF. The CDR3 region has the DNA TGTGCCAGCAGTTACCCGGGACAGAACAATGAGCAGTTCTTC.

The rearrangement joins TRBV10-3 to TRBJ1-1; 9 nucleotides line up with TRBD1. This CDR3 region has 13 residues. With V trimmed by 6 bases and J by 4 bases, 3 bases remained unmatched. CDR1 is ENHRY, CDR2 SYGVKD, per germline. The CDR3 loop is CAISGTGITEAFF. The DNA for the CDR3 is TGTGCCATCAGCGGGACAGGGATCACTGAAGCTTTCTTT.

This clone was counted a few times. The chain is built from TRBV6-1 and TRBJ1-1, with D perhaps matching TRBD1 (6 bases). The V end was cut by 6 bases, the J end by 3 bases, with 14 bases between. Germline V gene lookup returns CDR1 MNHNS and CDR2 SASEGT. CDR3 length: 14 amino acids. CDR3 coding DNA: TGTGCCAGCAGACCGACAGGTGGGTACACTGAAGCTTTCTTT. This sequence encodes CASRPTGGYTEAFF.

This chain uses TRBV5-1 with TRBJ1-1; the match to TRBD1 covers 9 bases. CDR3 length: 14 residues. V dropped 3 bases and J dropped 4; count of bases not matched to a gene: 4. Germline V gives CDR1 SGHRS, CDR2 YFSETQ. The CDR3 reads CASSWTGEGTEAFF. The CDR3 DNA reads TGCGCCAGCAGCTGGACAGGGGAGGGCACTGAAGCTTTCTTT.

The chain links TRBV4-1 to TRBJ2-5, with D maybe TRBD2 (6 bases). V was cut by 0 bases and J by 3 bases, with 14 bases left in between. CDR3 length equals 16 residues. Germline values: CDR1 MGHRA, CDR2 YSYEKL. CDR3 in DNA: TGCGCCAGCAGCCAAGATATAAGGGCGGGGAAAGAGACCCAGTACTTC. Translating gives CASSQDIRAGKETQYF.

V and J are TRBV28 and TRBJ1-6, with TRBD1 matching 8 bases. Germline CDR1 reads MDHEN; CDR2 reads SYDVKM. After removal of 7 bases from V and 6 bases from J, the junction contained 2 bases not matched to a gene. CDR3 length: 13 residues. CDR3 bases: TGTGCCAGCAACGGACAGGGTAATTCACCCCTCCACTTT. Amino acids: CASNGQGNSPLHF.

In its sample, this clone was seen a few times. The chain couples TRBV7-6 to TRBJ1-4; the D gene is possibly TRBD1 (5 bases). Looked up from germline, CDR1 is SGHVS and CDR2 is FNYEAQ. Trimming took 2 bases from V and 10 from J, leaving 14 bases between them. The CDR3 totals 14 residues. CDR3 sequence reads: CASSLRRDWGKLFF. The CDR3 region has the DNA TGTGCCAGCAGCTTAAGGAGGGACTGGGGAAAACTGTTTTTT.

The chain carries TRBV9 and TRBJ2-1; D unclear. Germline values: CDR1 SGDLS, CDR2 YYNGEE. The CDR3 is 14 residues long. V was pared by 0 bases and J by 5 bases, with 9 bases between. This CDR3 reads CASSVGHSHNEQFF. Here the CDR3 DNA reads TGTGCCAGCAGCGTAGGGCACAGCCACAATGAGCAGTTCTTC.

This clone has just a few counts. CDR3 sequence: CASSNPADTQYF. The CDR3 nucleotides are TGTGCCAGCAGTAACCCGGCAGATACGCAGTATTTT. The chain has TRBV2 and TRBJ2-3; D uncertain. CDR1 is SNHLY and CDR2 is FYNNEI in the germline V gene. There are 12 residues in the CDR3. Trimming cost V 5 bases and J 4 bases, with 7 bases left between them.

The J gene is TRBJ2-2, the V gene TRBV5-4, with 7 bases that match TRBD2. This CDR3 has 17 amino acids. The junction had 14 bases not matched to a gene; V was cut back by 4 bases and J by 5 bases. Germline CDR1 and CDR2: SGHNT and YYREEE (reference sequence). The DNA for the CDR3 is TGTGCCAGCAGCATCCCGTCGGGGGGAGCTCGGACCGGGGAGCTGTTTTTT. It yields the protein CASSIPSGGARTGELFF.

There are a few counts of this clone. The chain has TRBV7-8 and TRBJ2-3, with a weak D call TRBD2 (5 bases). Germline assignment: CDR1 SGHVS and CDR2 FQNEAQ. This CDR3 contains 15 residues. The V end lost 1 base, the J end lost 4 bases, and 12 bases lay between the germline ends. The CDR3 DNA reads as TGTGCCAGCAGCTTAGTACTAGAAGGCTCAGATACGCAGTATTTT. It is translated as CASSLVLEGSDTQYF.

The rearrangement joins TRBV7-9 to TRBJ2-1; D not certain. There are 18 residues in the CDR3. V dropped 5 bases and J dropped 0 bases, with 20 bases sitting between them. Germline CDR1 SEHNR, CDR2 FQNEAQ (reference sequence). CDR3 amino acids: CASSARLTTTYSYNEQFF. In DNA, the CDR3 is TGTGCCAGCAGCGCCCGTCTAACAACTACATACTCCTACAATGAGCAGTTCTTC.

The chain uses TRBV7-2 and TRBJ2-1; the D gene is possibly TRBD2 (7 bases). The germline gives CDR1 SGHTA, CDR2 FQGNSA. This CDR3 is 15 amino acids long. V gave up 5 bases and J gave up 5 bases, with 16 bases separating them. Here the CDR3 reads CASSPSGGGDNEQFF. The DNA of the CDR3 is TGTGCCAGCAGCCCCTCCGGAGGGGGGGACAATGAGCAGTTCTTC.

DNA for the CDR3: TGTGCCAGTAGTATGAACAGGGAATCTGTGAAGGTGAACACTGAAGCTTTCTTT. The encoded protein is CASSMNRESVKVNTEAFF. The chain employs TRBV19 and TRBJ1-1; the D gene is possibly TRBD1 (6 bases). The CDR3 spans 18 residues. Trimming took 3 bases from V and 0 from J, leaving 20 bases between them. Germline loops: CDR1 LNHDA, CDR2 SQIVND (reference sequence).

The rearrangement uses TRBV6-1 and TRBJ1-1; D not certain. CDR3 length equals 14 residues. Trimming took 8 bases from V and 3 from J, leaving 16 bases between them. Germline CDR1 MNHNS, CDR2 SASEGT. The CDR3 DNA reads as TGTGCCAGCGACCGGACTTGGGCGGACACTGAAGCTTTCTTT. Translation gives CASDRTWADTEAFF.

This rearrangement joins TRBV2 to TRBJ1-2; perhaps TRBD1 as D (5 bases). Germline CDR1 is SNHLY and CDR2 is FYNNEI. V dropped 3 bases and J dropped 6 bases, with 11 bases sitting between them. The CDR3 contains 13 residues. CDR3 nucleotide sequence: TGTGCCAGCAGTGAGGAATCAGGGCATGGCTACACCTTC. It codes for CASSEESGHGYTF.

The J gene is TRBJ1-6, the V gene TRBV4-3; 9 nucleotides match TRBD1. Germline CDR1 reads LGHNA; CDR2 reads YSLEER. The trim removed 3 bases at V and 8 bases at J, leaving 2 bases unmatched. This CDR3 region has 14 residues. CDR3: CASSQGQGYSPLHF. In DNA form, the CDR3 reads TGCGCCAGCAGCCAGGGACAGGGATATTCACCCCTCCACTTT.

In nucleotides, the CDR3 is TGTGCCAGCAGAATGACAGGGCCCTATGGCTACACCTTC. It specifies CASRMTGPYGYTF. The rearrangement uses TRBV28 and TRBJ1-2; TRBD1 aligns across 7 bases. The CDR3 extends over 13 amino acids. Trimming removed 6 bases from V and 4 bases from J; junction bases left unmatched: 5. In germline, CDR1 is MDHEN, CDR2 SYDVKM.

This clone was seen a handful of times. This chain links TRBV4-1 with TRBJ1-2; 9 bases are shared with TRBD1. CDR3 length: 14 amino acids. The germline V gene has CDR1 MGHRA and CDR2 YSYEKL. With 1 base clipped from V and 8 bases from J, the junction kept 5 bases outside the gene matches. The CDR3 nucleotides are TGCGCCAGCAGCCAAGGGGACAGGGTAGAAGGCTACACCTTC. Translation: CASSQGDRVEGYTF.

This chain uses TRBV11-3 with TRBJ2-2, with TRBD1 matching 10 bases. Germline values: CDR1 SGHNT, CDR2 YENEEA. CDR3 length: 16 amino acids. Unmatched junction bases numbered 7, after V lost 5 bases and J lost 4 bases. The CDR3 is CASSPQTGGITGELFF. Here the CDR3 DNA reads TGTGCCAGCAGCCCACAGACAGGGGGCATCACCGGGGAGCTGTTTTTT.

Here the CDR3 DNA reads TGTGCCAGCAGCTTCGGACAGGGACCGAACACTGAAGCTTTCTTT. Protein sequence: CASSFGQGPNTEAFF. V gene TRBV9 combines with J gene TRBJ1-1; TRBD1 matches 8 bases. V shed 4 bases and J 1 base; nucleotides not matched to a gene: 6. The germline gives CDR1 SGDLS, CDR2 YYNGEE. This CDR3 has 15 amino acids.